One and the same sample provided the 24 T cell receptor beta chains below, sequenced in a study of cytomegalovirus exposure and HLA in healthy donors. PCR used 60 Vbeta primers and 13 Jbeta primers. Repertoires were generated with immunoSEQ multiplex PCR, while TCRdb's copy carries only in-frame clones and drops some. The sample has 160,000 or so clones; around four fifths are singletons. The sequencing sample was made of PBMCs. All receptors derive from a woman aged 18-30 years in good health and CMV-seronegative.

The CDR3 DNA is TGTGCCAAAAGGACAGAGTCACCCCTCCACTTT. Its translation is CAKRTESPLHF. The rearrangement uses TRBV6-9 and TRBJ1-6, with TRBD1 as a possible D gene (6 bases). V was clipped by 10 bases and J by 10 bases, with 11 bases between them. This CDR3 comprises 11 residues. Germline V gene data show CDR1 as MNHGY and CDR2 as SVAAGI.

V is TRBV9 and J is TRBJ1-5; no clear D. Germline V lookup: CDR1 SGDLS, CDR2 YYNGEE. Trimming removed 2 bases from V and 0 bases from J, with 9 bases in between. The CDR3 sequence is 15 residues long. CDR3 sequence: CASSVSPVSNQPQHF. For the CDR3, the DNA is TGTGCCAGCAGCGTTTCCCCAGTTAGCAATCAGCCCCAGCATTTT. Full variable domain (outside the CDR3, taken from reference TRBV9 and TRBJ1-5): DSGVTQTPKHLITATGQRVTLRCSPRSGDLSVYWYQQSLDQGLQFLIQYYNGEERAKGNILERFSAQQFPDLHSELNLSSLELGDSALYFCASSVSPVSNQPQHFGDGTRLSIL.

This clone has only a few counts. The V and J genes are TRBV7-9 and TRBJ1-1, with a tentative D call TRBD1 (5 bases). The V and J ends lost 3 bases and 4 bases respectively, with 9 bases between them. Germline V lookup: CDR1 SEHNR, CDR2 FQNEAQ (reference sequence). There are 13 residues in the CDR3. The CDR3: CASSLRGTTEAFF. Here the CDR3 DNA reads TGTGCCAGCAGCTTGCGGGGGACCACTGAAGCTTTCTTT.

The J gene is TRBJ1-4, the V gene TRBV18; 10 bases fit TRBD1. This CDR3 is built from 13 residues. Germline values: CDR1 KGHSH, CDR2 LQKENI. With V trimmed by 8 bases and J by 8 bases, 5 bases remained unmatched. The CDR3 region is CASRQGAEEKLFF. In nucleotides, the CDR3 is TGTGCCAGCAGACAGGGGGCTGAGGAAAAACTGTTTTTT.

This sequence joins TRBV5-1 and TRBJ1-2, with no clear D. Germline lookup yields CDR1 SGHRS and CDR2 YFSETQ. This CDR3 spans 12 amino acids. Trimming took 0 bases from V and 7 from J, leaving 7 bases between them. DNA for the CDR3: TGCGCCAGCAGCTTGGGAGGTGGTGGCTACACCTTC. The encoded protein is CASSLGGGGYTF.

The V gene is TRBV6-6, the J gene TRBJ1-6, with a tentative D call TRBD1 (5 bases). This CDR3 is 15 amino acids long. V lost 2 bases, J lost 5 bases, and 10 bases lay in between. Germline loops: CDR1 MNHNY, CDR2 SVGAGI (reference sequence). The CDR3 protein is CASSYIGADNSPLHF. In nucleotides, the CDR3 is TGTGCCAGCAGTTACATTGGGGCAGATAATTCACCCCTCCACTTT.

The gene calls are TRBV29-1 and TRBJ1-2; D is possibly TRBD1 (6 bases). V lost 3 bases and J 8 bases, leaving 16 bases between the germline ends. Germline V lookup: CDR1 SQVTM, CDR2 ANQGSEA. The CDR3 is 13 residues long. Here the CDR3 reads CSVDTQGIQGYTF. DNA of the CDR3: TGCAGCGTTGACACCCAGGGGATTCAGGGCTACACCTTC.

V and J are TRBV25-1 and TRBJ1-2; a possible D gene is TRBD1 (6 bases). Per germline, CDR1 MGHDK and CDR2 SYGVNS. V was cut by 4 bases and J by 6 bases, with 15 bases left in between. CDR3 length: 14 residues. CDR3 sequence: CASSGTGIGHGYTF. The CDR3 nucleotides are TGTGCCAGCAGTGGAACAGGGATCGGCCATGGCTACACCTTC.

The chain recombines TRBV9 with TRBJ2-1; TRBD1 is a possible D gene (5 bases). V was cut by 0 bases and J by 10 bases, with 11 bases left in between. Per the germline V gene, CDR1 is SGDLS and CDR2 is YYNGEE. The CDR3 length is 13 residues. CDR3 in amino acids: CASSVDQGTEQFF. The CDR3 region has the DNA TGTGCCAGCAGCGTAGATCAGGGTACCGAGCAGTTCTTC. The full variable domain, its missing parts supplied by reference TRBV9 and TRBJ2-1, is DSGVTQTPKHLITATGQRVTLRCSPRSGDLSVYWYQQSLDQGLQFLIQYYNGEERAKGNILERFSAQQFPDLHSELNLSSLELGDSALYFCASSVDQGTEQFFGPGTRLTVL.

The V and J genes are TRBV27 and TRBJ2-5; the D gene is possibly TRBD1 (5 bases). Near its end, the DNA agrees better with TRBJ2-7, so the J call may be wrong. There are 13 residues in the CDR3. Germline V gene lookup returns CDR1 MNHEY and CDR2 SMNVEV (reference sequence). In DNA form, the CDR3 reads TGTGCCAGCAGTTTACAGGGATCCTACGAGCAGTACTTC. Protein: CASSLQGSYEQYF.

A few counts support this clone. The chain links TRBV28 to TRBJ1-5, with a possible D match to TRBD1 (6 bases). V lost 6 bases to trimming and J lost 2 bases, with 20 bases between them. CDR1 is MDHEN and CDR2 is SYDVKM in the germline V gene. The CDR3 loop spans 17 amino acids. CDR3 residues: CASSKRNRVYGNQPQHF. CDR3 DNA sequence: TGTGCCAGCAGCAAGAGAAACAGGGTTTATGGCAATCAGCCCCAGCATTTT.

The CDR3 spells CASSELREGYEQYF. Here the CDR3 DNA reads TGTGCCAGCAGTGAGCTCAGGGAGGGCTACGAGCAGTACTTC. This chain uses TRBV2 with TRBJ2-5, with 7 bases fitting TRBD2. The DNA end favors TRBJ2-7, so the J call may be wrong. Germline values: CDR1 SNHLY, CDR2 FYNNEI. The CDR3 is 14 residues long.

The chain links TRBV6-4 to TRBJ1-1, with 8 positions matching TRBD1. The CDR3 runs to 14 residues. Trimming took 9 bases from V and 8 from J; bases not matched to a gene: 14. Germline V lookup: CDR1 MRHNA, CDR2 SNTAGT. Here the CDR3 DNA reads TGTGCCAGGATCCAGGTGGACAGGGAGGGGGAAGCTTTCTTT. It encodes CARIQVDREGEAFF.

The V and J genes are TRBV10-3 and TRBJ2-7; TRBD1 agrees at 8 bases. J gave up 2 bases and V 11 bases, and 2 bases lay outside the gene matches. This CDR3 has 11 amino acids. From germline, CDR1 is ENHRY and CDR2 SYGVKD. The CDR3 region has the DNA TGTGCCGTACAGGGGGCCTACGAGCAGTACTTC. This translates into CAVQGAYEQYF.

V gene TRBV6-6 combines with J gene TRBJ2-3; TRBD1 might be the D (5 bases). Trimming cost V 6 bases and J 4 bases, with 14 bases left between them. CDR3 size: 14 residues. CDR1 is MNHNY, CDR2 SVGAGI, per germline (reference sequence). In nucleotides, the CDR3 is TGTGCCAGCAGATTCAGGGTTCTCGCAGATACGCAGTATTTT. Encoded protein: CASRFRVLADTQYF.

V is TRBV6-5 and J is TRBJ1-5, with D unclear. Trimming stripped 0 bases from V and 6 bases from J, with 9 bases between. This CDR3 region has 14 residues. Germline V gene sequence: CDR1 MNHEY, CDR2 SVGAGI. Written as DNA, the CDR3 is TGTGCCAGCAGTTACTCGTCCCTGTCTCAGCCCCAGCATTTT. Translation: CASSYSSLSQPQHF.

The chain links TRBV28 to TRBJ2-7, with 7 nucleotides matching TRBD1. The CDR3 consists of 17 residues. Germline-derived CDR1 and CDR2 are MDHEN and SYDVKM. The J segment lost 1 base and the V segment lost 3 bases, leaving 12 bases of the junction unmatched. CDR3 loop: CASSFRQGDPLSYEQYF. The CDR3 nucleotides read TGTGCCAGCAGTTTCAGGCAGGGGGACCCTCTTTCCTACGAGCAGTACTTC.

A few counts support this clone. The V call is TRBV2, the J call TRBJ1-4; TRBD1 matches at 10 bases. Germline CDR1 SNHLY, CDR2 FYNNEI. This CDR3 has 14 amino acids. J was trimmed by 7 bases and V by 6 bases; bases with no gene match: 5. The CDR3 sequence is CASRPGQGLEKLFF. The CDR3 DNA reads TGTGCCAGCAGACCGGGACAGGGGCTTGAAAAACTGTTTTTT.

This chain joins TRBV29-1 and TRBJ2-7; 9 bases map to TRBD1. Losses at the gene ends were 7 bases for V and 2 bases for J; bases not matched to a gene: 9. The CDR3 length is 14 residues. Per the germline V gene, CDR1 is SQVTM and CDR2 is ANQGSEA. The CDR3 region is CSAGRGTGTYEQYF. Here the CDR3 DNA reads TGCAGCGCCGGACGTGGGACAGGGACCTACGAGCAGTACTTC.

The CDR3 DNA reads TGTGCCAGCAGTTATCAGGGAAACACCGGGGAGCTGTTTTTT. Amino acid sequence: CASSYQGNTGELFF. The chain combines TRBV2 with TRBJ2-2; the D gene is possibly TRBD1 (5 bases). CDR3 length equals 14 residues. V was clipped by 5 bases and J by 2 bases, with 9 bases between them. Germline assignment: CDR1 SNHLY and CDR2 FYNNEI.

This clone was found a few times. The chain joins TRBV25-1 to TRBJ2-1; tentative D call: TRBD1 (5 bases). Germline V gene data show CDR1 as MGHDK and CDR2 as SYGVNS. This CDR3 spans 16 amino acids. V dropped 7 bases and J dropped 1 base, with 17 bases sitting between them. CDR3 in DNA: TGTGCCAGCAACCCCCTGGGGCAAACGTCCTACAATGAGCAGTTCTTC. Its protein is CASNPLGQTSYNEQFF.

This clone came up once. The V and J genes are TRBV2 and TRBJ1-3; 7 bases agree with TRBD1. This CDR3 contains 15 residues. After removal of 7 bases from V and 0 bases from J, the junction contained 6 bases not matched to a gene. Germline CDR1 SNHLY, CDR2 FYNNEI. The CDR3 spells CASTGQLVSGNTIYF. DNA for the CDR3: TGTGCCAGCACGGGACAGTTAGTCTCTGGAAACACCATATATTTT.

The chain joins TRBV28 to TRBJ2-6, with no clear D. The CDR3 contains 16 residues. From germline, CDR1 is MDHEN and CDR2 SYDVKM. V lost 0 bases to trimming and J lost 2 bases, with 8 bases between them. DNA of the CDR3: TGTGCCAGCAGTTTATGGCGGAACGCTGGGGCCAACGTCCTGACTTTC. Its translation is CASSLWRNAGANVLTF.

The chain has TRBV6-1 and TRBJ2-1, with 10 bases fitting TRBD1. Losses at the gene ends were 2 bases for V and 5 bases for J; bases not matched to a gene: 9. The CDR3 spans 17 residues. The germline V gene encodes CDR1 MNHNS and CDR2 SASEGT. The CDR3: CASSEFGDRGPHNEQFF. In DNA, the CDR3 is TGTGCCAGCAGTGAATTCGGAGACAGGGGGCCCCACAATGAGCAGTTCTTC.